This T cell receptor beta chain comes out of a study of identical twins. Study conclusions and caveats: Weaker excess sharing between twins was seen in beta out-of-frame sequences. High-abundance cord blood beta clonotypes had fewer insertions; memory repertoires showed none.

As to this clonotype: Its specificity is not known.

Template switching added a universal primer binding site, and final cDNA carried unique molecular identifiers. TCRdb re-called the 5' RACE reads with MiXCR, one entry per CDR3 protein. The sample lists a few hundred thousand distinct CDR3 sequences; 6.5% to 9.5% were seen once. The germline CDR1 and CDR2 sequences are SGHTA and FQGNSA. V lost 1 base, J lost 6 bases, and 10 bases lay in between. The CDR3 length is 13 residues. These records were also assigned to another study, of yellow fever vaccine responses in identical twins.

This TCR derives from a woman between 18 and 29 years old in good health. J is TRBJ2-7 and V is TRBV7-2, with D hard to call. The sample comprised memory (CD45RO+) T cells sorted from blood. In DNA, the CDR3 is TGTGCCAGCAGCTTAGAATTATCTCGCGAGCAGTACTTC. Translation: CASSLELSREQYF. Based on the CDR3 plus reference TRBV7-2 and TRBJ2-7, the full variable domain is GAGVSQSPSNKVTEKGKDVELRCDPISGHTALYWYRQSLGQGLEFLIYFQGNSAPDKSGLPSDRFSAERTGGSVSTLTIQRTQQEDSAVYLCASSLELSREQYFGPGTRLTVT.